The 5 T cell receptor beta chains below come from one sample, sequenced in a study of blood T cell repertoires in COVID-19. The protocol was immunoSEQ multiplex PCR, while the TCRdb copy is restricted to in-frame clones and leaves out a portion. The top ten clones hold under 3.5% of a sample with about 210,000 clones, around 80% of them seen once. The specimen was peripheral blood. These receptors were obtained from a man between 50 and 59 years old with active or convalescent COVID-19.

J is TRBJ2-5 and V is TRBV30; no definite D call. The germline V gene encodes CDR1 GTSNPN and CDR2 SVGIG (reference sequence). V lost 0 bases to trimming and J lost 5 bases, with 19 bases between them. The length of the CDR3 is 16 residues. The CDR3 region is CAWSVGASDGWETQYF. CDR3 nucleotides: TGTGCCTGGAGTGTAGGTGCGAGCGATGGGTGGGAGACCCAGTACTTC.

The CDR3 sequence is CASSRLASLRGRTEAFF. DNA of the CDR3: TGCGCCAGCAGCCGATTAGCCTCGCTTAGGGGTCGTACTGAAGCTTTCTTT. This chain joins TRBV4-1 and TRBJ1-1; TRBD1 is a possible D gene (5 bases). CDR1 is MGHRA, CDR2 YSYEKL, per germline. The CDR3 extends over 17 amino acids. Trimming cost V 4 bases and J 5 bases, with 23 bases left between them.

The genes are TRBV5-1 and TRBJ2-4, with 7 nucleotides matching TRBD1. CDR1 is SGHRS, CDR2 YFSETQ, per germline. V shed 0 bases and J 4 bases; nucleotides not matched to a gene: 4. The CDR3 runs 15 residues. The CDR3 region is CASSLANRGKNIQYF. DNA of the CDR3: TGCGCCAGCAGCTTGGCCAACAGGGGTAAAAACATTCAGTACTTC.

The chain employs TRBV7-2 and TRBJ2-5; D may be TRBD2 (6 bases). CDR1 is SGHTA and CDR2 is FQGNSA in the germline V gene. V lost 4 bases and J lost 1, with 13 bases in between. The CDR3 runs 15 residues. CDR3 residues: CASSSYGGPQETQYF. The CDR3 DNA sequence: TGTGCCAGCAGCTCCTATGGAGGGCCCCAAGAGACCCAGTACTTC.

The rearrangement links TRBV10-3 to TRBJ1-5; D unresolved. Per the germline V gene, CDR1 is ENHRY and CDR2 is SYGVKD. The V gene lost 0 bases and the J gene lost 5 bases, with 8 bases spanning the gap. The CDR3 length is 14 residues. The CDR3 DNA is TGTGCCATCAGTGAGTCGCGGGGAGATCAGCCCCAGCATTTT. This codes for CAISESRGDQPQHF.